The rows below give T cell receptor beta chains drawn from one sample of a study of cytomegalovirus exposure and HLA in healthy donors. Using immunoSEQ multiplex PCR, the repertoire was profiled, and TCRdb retains in-frame clones only, with some absent. The sample has 220,000 or so clones, 65% to 85% seen once. Sequencing was done on a sample of PBMCs. These receptors all come from a woman aged 25 to 39 in good health and CMV-seropositive. Each CDR3 is given with its conserved first and last residue. D genes are given only for firm matches. Clone size is not always given. Where it is, it says once, few, many or a class for expanded clones.

clone size: .
J gene: TRBJ2-2
V gene: TRBV18
D gene: .
CDR3 DNA: TGTGCCAGCTCACCAAAACAGGCCACCGGGGAGCTGTTTTTT
CDR3 protein: CASSPKQATGELFF

clone size: .
J gene: TRBJ2-6
V gene: TRBV30
D gene: .
CDR3 DNA: TGTGCCTGGGGGGACGCCAGCTCTGGGGCCAACGTCCTGACTTTC
CDR3 protein: CAWGDASSGANVLTF

clone size: .
J gene: TRBJ2-2
V gene: TRBV27
D gene: .
CDR3 DNA: TGTGCCAGCAGTTTATCTCTAGGGCTGGACACCGGGGAGCTGTTTTTT
CDR3 protein: CASSLSLGLDTGELFF

clone size: .
J gene: TRBJ1-2
V gene: TRBV10-3
D gene: TRBD1
CDR3 DNA: TGTGCCATCGCGACAGGGTTGGGCTACACCTTC
CDR3 protein: CAIATGLGYTF

clone size: once
J gene: TRBJ2-2
V gene: TRBV28
D gene: .
CDR3 DNA: TGTGCCAGCACGGCAGCTAACACCGGGGAGCTGTTTTTT
CDR3 protein: CASTAANTGELFF

clone size: once
J gene: TRBJ2-1
V gene: TRBV7-3
D gene: .
CDR3 DNA: TGTGCCAGCAGCTTAACGACCGGACTGGAGCAGTTCTTC
CDR3 protein: CASSLTTGLEQFF

clone size: few
J gene: TRBJ2-6
V gene: TRBV7-6
D gene: .
CDR3 DNA: TGTGCCAGCAGGGATTCTGGGGCCAACGTCCTGACTTTC
CDR3 protein: CASRDSGANVLTF

clone size: .
J gene: TRBJ2-5
V gene: TRBV7-7
D gene: TRBD1
CDR3 DNA: TGTGCTAGCAGCTTCTCCGGGACAGGGGGTCTCGAGACCCAGTACTTC
CDR3 protein: CASSFSGTGGLETQYF

clone size: few
J gene: TRBJ1-2
V gene: TRBV28
D gene: .
CDR3 DNA: TGTGCCAGCAGTTTTCAAGGGACCTTATATGGCTACACCTTC
CDR3 protein: CASSFQGTLYGYTF

clone size: .
J gene: TRBJ2-7
V gene: TRBV15
D gene: .
CDR3 DNA: TGTGCCACCAGCAGAGTAGTCAACATCAAGTACGAGCAGTACTTC
CDR3 protein: CATSRVVNIKYEQYF

clone size: .
J gene: TRBJ1-2
V gene: TRBV12-5
D gene: TRBD1
CDR3 DNA: TGTGCTAGTGGTTTAGACAGGGGGTTATCTGGCTACACCTTC
CDR3 protein: CASGLDRGLSGYTF

clone size: once
J gene: TRBJ1-1
V gene: TRBV6-1
D gene: TRBD1
CDR3 DNA: TGTGCCAGCAGTGATGAGGACAGGGCTGGAGCTTTCTTT
CDR3 protein: CASSDEDRAGAFF

clone size: once
J gene: TRBJ1-2
V gene: TRBV7-3
D gene: TRBD1
CDR3 DNA: TGTGCCAGCAGCTTAACGTCCGGGGTTGATTGGGGACAGACGACCGATGGCTACACCTTC
CDR3 protein: CASSLTSGVDWGQTTDGYTF

clone size: .
J gene: TRBJ2-5
V gene: TRBV20-1
D gene: .
CDR3 DNA: TGCAGTGCGGAACGAGAGACCCAGTACTTC
CDR3 protein: CSAERETQYF

clone size: .
J gene: TRBJ1-1
V gene: TRBV6-5
D gene: .
CDR3 DNA: TGTGCCAGCAGTTACTACAAGAACACTGAAGCTTTCTTT
CDR3 protein: CASSYYKNTEAFF

clone size: .
J gene: TRBJ2-7
V gene: TRBV6-6
D gene: .
CDR3 DNA: TGTGCCAGCAGTATTGGGACCTCCGGCGAGCAGTACTTC
CDR3 protein: CASSIGTSGEQYF

clone size: .
J gene: TRBJ1-5
V gene: TRBV6-1
D gene: .
CDR3 DNA: TGTGCCAGCAGTGAAGCGGGACACCAAATCTATAGCAATCAGCCCCAGCATTTT
CDR3 protein: CASSEAGHQIYSNQPQHF

clone size: .
J gene: TRBJ2-7
V gene: TRBV4-3
D gene: .
CDR3 DNA: TGCGCCAGCAGCCAAGCTCGCGAGGGGGGGACCTACGAGCAGTACTTC
CDR3 protein: CASSQAREGGTYEQYF

clone size: .
J gene: TRBJ2-3
V gene: TRBV28
D gene: .
CDR3 DNA: TGTGCCAGCAGTATTCCCCGGACACTTCGTACGCAGTATTTT
CDR3 protein: CASSIPRTLRTQYF

clone size: .
J gene: TRBJ2-7
V gene: TRBV5-6
D gene: TRBD2
CDR3 DNA: TGTGCCAGCAGCTGGACTAGCGGATACTACGAGCAGTACTTC
CDR3 protein: CASSWTSGYYEQYF

clone size: .
J gene: TRBJ1-1
V gene: TRBV4-1
D gene: .
CDR3 DNA: TGCGCCAGCAGCCAAGATTCAGGGGCGAACACTGAAGCTTTCTTT
CDR3 protein: CASSQDSGANTEAFF

clone size: .
J gene: TRBJ2-1
V gene: TRBV5-1
D gene: .
CDR3 DNA: TGCGCCAGCAGCTTGCAGGGTGAGCAGTTCTTC
CDR3 protein: CASSLQGEQFF

clone size: .
J gene: TRBJ2-2
V gene: TRBV6-5
D gene: .
CDR3 DNA: TGTGCCAGCCATCATTCGACTAGTTCCGTTTCGGAGCTGTTTTTT
CDR3 protein: CASHHSTSSVSELFF

clone size: .
J gene: TRBJ2-7
V gene: TRBV6-5
D gene: TRBD2
CDR3 DNA: TGTGCCAGCAGTTATTCGACTAGCGGGAGTGATGAGCAGTACTTC
CDR3 protein: CASSYSTSGSDEQYF

clone size: .
J gene: TRBJ1-1
V gene: TRBV2
D gene: .
CDR3 DNA: TGTGCCAGCAGTGAAAAAGGCAGGACTGAAGCTTTCTTT
CDR3 protein: CASSEKGRTEAFF

clone size: .
J gene: TRBJ1-2
V gene: TRBV15
D gene: TRBD1
CDR3 DNA: TGTGCCACCAGCAGAGATATAGCGGACAGGGCGGCTAACTATGGCTACACCTTC
CDR3 protein: CATSRDIADRAANYGYTF

clone size: .
J gene: TRBJ1-5
V gene: TRBV5-6
D gene: TRBD1
CDR3 DNA: TGTGCCAGCAGCCAGACAGGGGTGGGTCAGCCCCAGCATTTT
CDR3 protein: CASSQTGVGQPQHF

clone size: .
J gene: TRBJ2-3
V gene: TRBV27
D gene: .
CDR3 DNA: TGTGCCAGCACCCCCTTGAGCGGAAGCGGCACAGATACGCAGTATTTT
CDR3 protein: CASTPLSGSGTDTQYF

clone size: .
J gene: TRBJ1-2
V gene: TRBV28
D gene: TRBD1
CDR3 DNA: TGTGCCAGCGGACAGGGATCGAGGGGCTATGGCTACACCTTC
CDR3 protein: CASGQGSRGYGYTF

clone size: few
J gene: TRBJ2-7
V gene: TRBV27
D gene: TRBD1
CDR3 DNA: TGTGCCAGCAGTGGGGGACAGGGAAACGAGCAGTACTTC
CDR3 protein: CASSGGQGNEQYF

clone size: .
J gene: TRBJ2-7
V gene: TRBV11-2
D gene: .
CDR3 DNA: TGTGCCAGCAGCTTTGGTAGGGTCGAGCAGTACTTC
CDR3 protein: CASSFGRVEQYF

clone size: .
J gene: TRBJ2-7
V gene: TRBV7-2
D gene: TRBD2
CDR3 DNA: TGTGCCAGCAGCTTCAGGCCGGGACTAGCGGGAGTGGGCTACGAGCAGTACTTC
CDR3 protein: CASSFRPGLAGVGYEQYF

clone size: once
J gene: TRBJ1-2
V gene: TRBV6-5
D gene: TRBD1
CDR3 DNA: TGTGCCAGCAGTTACTCAGGGGGCAGTGTTGGCTACACCTTC
CDR3 protein: CASSYSGGSVGYTF

clone size: once
J gene: TRBJ1-1
V gene: TRBV5-8
D gene: .
CDR3 DNA: TGTGCCAGCAGCTTGGACAGCCTTGAAGCTTTCTTT
CDR3 protein: CASSLDSLEAFF

clone size: .
J gene: TRBJ2-6
V gene: TRBV9
D gene: TRBD1
CDR3 DNA: TGTGCCAGCAGCGTGAGGGGGCCTGGGGCCAACGTCCTGACTTTC
CDR3 protein: CASSVRGPGANVLTF

clone size: .
J gene: TRBJ2-6
V gene: TRBV15
D gene: .
CDR3 DNA: TGTGCCACCAGCAGAGACTGGGCTTCTGGGGCCAACGTCCTGACTTTC
CDR3 protein: CATSRDWASGANVLTF

clone size: .
J gene: TRBJ1-1
V gene: TRBV7-9
D gene: TRBD1
CDR3 DNA: TGTGCCAGCAGTCCACAGGGGACCTTTGAAGCTTTCTTT
CDR3 protein: CASSPQGTFEAFF

clone size: .
J gene: TRBJ2-3
V gene: TRBV7-3
D gene: .
CDR3 DNA: TGTGCCAGCAGCTTGGGTAGCGATGGAGATACGCAGTATTTT
CDR3 protein: CASSLGSDGDTQYF

clone size: .
J gene: TRBJ2-7
V gene: TRBV5-6
D gene: .
CDR3 DNA: TGTGCCAGCAGCTTGATGGCAGTGGGAACGGTGAGATACGAGCAGTACTTC
CDR3 protein: CASSLMAVGTVRYEQYF

clone size: .
J gene: TRBJ2-7
V gene: TRBV6-1
D gene: TRBD1
CDR3 DNA: TGTGCCAGCAGTACAGAGGACAGGGAGACCTACGAGCAGTACTTC
CDR3 protein: CASSTEDRETYEQYF

clone size: once
J gene: TRBJ2-7
V gene: TRBV6-5
D gene: .
CDR3 DNA: TGTGCCAGCAGTTACTCAGCCTTCGAGATCTCCTACGAGCAGTACTTC
CDR3 protein: CASSYSAFEISYEQYF

clone size: .
J gene: TRBJ2-1
V gene: TRBV9
D gene: TRBD2
CDR3 DNA: TGTGCCAGCAGCGTCGAACTAGCGGGAGTCCATGAGCAGTTCTTC
CDR3 protein: CASSVELAGVHEQFF

clone size: .
J gene: TRBJ1-1
V gene: TRBV25-1
D gene: .
CDR3 DNA: TGTGCCAGCAGTGAATATAGGCTGGGGTACACTGAAGCTTTCTTT
CDR3 protein: CASSEYRLGYTEAFF

clone size: few
J gene: TRBJ1-2
V gene: TRBV11-3
D gene: .
CDR3 DNA: TGTGCCAGCAGCCCACAGGGCGACTATGGCTACACCTTC
CDR3 protein: CASSPQGDYGYTF

clone size: once
J gene: TRBJ2-5
V gene: TRBV30
D gene: TRBD1
CDR3 DNA: TGTGCCTGGACCGGGACAGGGGCGCAAGAGACCCAGTACTTC
CDR3 protein: CAWTGTGAQETQYF

clone size: few
J gene: TRBJ2-2
V gene: TRBV30
D gene: .
CDR3 DNA: TGTGCCTGGAGACAGGCGAACACCGGGGAGCTGTTTTTT
CDR3 protein: CAWRQANTGELFF

clone size: .
J gene: TRBJ1-1
V gene: TRBV27
D gene: .
CDR3 DNA: TGTGCCAGCAGTTTAGAGGCAGGGTGGAACACTGAAGCTTTCTTT
CDR3 protein: CASSLEAGWNTEAFF

clone size: few
J gene: TRBJ1-5
V gene: TRBV30
D gene: .
CDR3 DNA: TGTGCCTGGAATGAAGGCAATCAGCCCCAGCATTTT
CDR3 protein: CAWNEGNQPQHF

clone size: .
J gene: TRBJ1-5
V gene: TRBV19
D gene: TRBD1
CDR3 DNA: TGTGCCAGTAGTAAAGGTTATGGACAGGGAGGAAATCAGCCCCAGCATTTT
CDR3 protein: CASSKGYGQGGNQPQHF

clone size: .
J gene: TRBJ1-1
V gene: TRBV6-1
D gene: .
CDR3 DNA: TGTGCCAGCAGAGGGATTTGGGACACTGAAGCTTTCTTT
CDR3 protein: CASRGIWDTEAFF

clone size: .
J gene: TRBJ2-1
V gene: TRBV12-5
D gene: .
CDR3 DNA: TGTGCTAGTGGTTTCTCGAATGAGCAGTTCTTC
CDR3 protein: CASGFSNEQFF

clone size: .
J gene: TRBJ1-1
V gene: TRBV19
D gene: .
CDR3 DNA: TGTGCCAGTAGGATACAGGGAACTGAAGCTTTCTTT
CDR3 protein: CASRIQGTEAFF

clone size: many
J gene: TRBJ2-7
V gene: TRBV4-1
D gene: .
CDR3 DNA: TGCGCCAGCAGCCAAGACGGGGTGCGCTACGAGCAGTACTTC
CDR3 protein: CASSQDGVRYEQYF

clone size: .
J gene: TRBJ1-2
V gene: TRBV5-6
D gene: .
CDR3 DNA: TGTGCCAGCAGTGTGAGAGACGGCAACTATGGCTACACCTTC
CDR3 protein: CASSVRDGNYGYTF